The T cell receptor (beta chain) described here comes from a study of shared clonotypes between healthy human individuals. Study background: Researchers assigned three CD4 naive, three CD4 memory, two CD8 naive and one CD8 memory plate to each donor. Notes on the study in general: Memory subsets had estimated richness that was generally smaller than that of naive subsets.

In the case of this clone: What it recognizes is unknown.

Sequencing was performed with immunoSEQ multiplex PCR; in TCRdb, only in-frame clones are kept and a portion is missing. This table has 600,000 to 750,000 clones, roughly 91% appearing once. The CDR3 loop spans 15 amino acids. Looked up from germline, CDR1 is MNHEY and CDR2 is SMNVEV (reference sequence). The V and J ends lost 2 bases and 5 bases respectively, with 16 bases between them. Sequenced sample: memory CD8+ T cells from PBMCs. Subset in this sample: CD45RO+ cells pooled with CCR7-negative TemRA cells. V and J are TRBV27 and TRBJ2-7, with D tentatively TRBD1 (5 bases). The sequence was collected from a man between 18 and 29 years old in good health. Some clones in this sample may be carry-over from other donors' samples. CDR3 residues: CASSLNSLVGHEQYF. For the CDR3, the DNA is TGTGCCAGCAGTTTAAATTCCCTCGTGGGGCACGAGCAGTACTTC.